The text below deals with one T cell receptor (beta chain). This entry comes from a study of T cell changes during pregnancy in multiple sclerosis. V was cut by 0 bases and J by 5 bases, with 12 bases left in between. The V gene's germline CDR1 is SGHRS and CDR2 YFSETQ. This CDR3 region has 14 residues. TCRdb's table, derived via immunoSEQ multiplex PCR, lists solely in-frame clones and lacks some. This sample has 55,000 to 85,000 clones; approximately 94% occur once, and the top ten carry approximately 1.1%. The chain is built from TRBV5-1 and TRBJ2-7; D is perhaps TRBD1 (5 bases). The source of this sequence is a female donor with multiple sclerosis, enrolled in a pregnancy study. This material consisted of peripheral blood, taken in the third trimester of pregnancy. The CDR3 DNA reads TGCGCCAGCAGCTTGGGCAGGGATGCAGACGAGCAGTACTTC. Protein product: CASSLGRDADEQYF.